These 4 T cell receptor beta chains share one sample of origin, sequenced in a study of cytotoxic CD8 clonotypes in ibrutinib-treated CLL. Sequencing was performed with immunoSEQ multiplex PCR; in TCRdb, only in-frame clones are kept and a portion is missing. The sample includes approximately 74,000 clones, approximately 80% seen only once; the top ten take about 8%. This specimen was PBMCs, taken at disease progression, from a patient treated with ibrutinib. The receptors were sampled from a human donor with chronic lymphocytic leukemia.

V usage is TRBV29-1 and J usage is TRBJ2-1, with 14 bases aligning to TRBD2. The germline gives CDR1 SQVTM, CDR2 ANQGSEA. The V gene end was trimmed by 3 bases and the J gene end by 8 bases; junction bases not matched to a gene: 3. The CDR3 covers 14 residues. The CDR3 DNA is TGCAGCGTTGAGGGACTAGCGGGAGCTGATGAGCAGTTCTTC. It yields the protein CSVEGLAGADEQFF.

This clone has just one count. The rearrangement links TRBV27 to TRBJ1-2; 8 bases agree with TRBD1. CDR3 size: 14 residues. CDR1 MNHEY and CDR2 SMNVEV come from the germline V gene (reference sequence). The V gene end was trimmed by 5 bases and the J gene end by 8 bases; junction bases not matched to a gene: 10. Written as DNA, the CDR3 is TGTGCCAGCAGTGATTCCCCAGGGGGCGGGGGCTACACCTTC. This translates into CASSDSPGGGGYTF.

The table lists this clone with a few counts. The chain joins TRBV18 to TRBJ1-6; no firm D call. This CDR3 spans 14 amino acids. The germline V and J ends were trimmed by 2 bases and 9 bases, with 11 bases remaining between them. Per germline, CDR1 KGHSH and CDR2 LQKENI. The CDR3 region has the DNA TGTGCCAGCTCACCAAGGGCAGAATCTTCACCCCTCCACTTT. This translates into CASSPRAESSPLHF.

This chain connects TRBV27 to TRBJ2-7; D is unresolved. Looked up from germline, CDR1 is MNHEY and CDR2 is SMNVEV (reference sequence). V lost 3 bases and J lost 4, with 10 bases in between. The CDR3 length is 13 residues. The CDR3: CASSFLDSYEQYF. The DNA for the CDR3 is TGTGCCAGCAGTTTCCTTGATAGTTACGAGCAGTACTTC.